The 20 T cell receptor beta chains in this list originate from one sample, sequenced in a study of T cells in Graves' hyperthyroidism and ophthalmopathy. TCR beta CDR3 regions were amplified from RNA transcripts. HTBI primers drove first-round RT-PCR of the TCR CDR3. In TCRdb, the multiplex PCR reads were re-called with MiXCR into one record per CDR3 protein. The data show more than 450,000 distinct CDR3 sequences, with about 20% seen just once and about 45% held by the top ten. Sequencing was performed on blood. Source of these receptors: a middle-aged man with Graves' ophthalmopathy.

This clonotype was seen a handful of times. V is TRBV28 and J is TRBJ2-2; TRBD2 matches 10 bases. The CDR3 runs to 14 residues. V shed 8 bases, J shed 5 bases, and the junction held 5 bases outside the gene matches. Germline assignment: CDR1 MDHEN and CDR2 SYDVKM. The CDR3 DNA is TGTGCCAGCCTTCCGGGACTAGCGACCGGGGAGCTGTTTTTT. It codes for CASLPGLATGELFF. Full variable domain (rest looked up from reference TRBV28 and TRBJ2-2): DVKVTQSSRYLVKRTGEKVFLECVQDMDHENMFWYRQDPGLGLRLIYFSYDVKMKEKGDIPEGYSVSREKKERFSLILESASTNQTSMYLCASLPGLATGELFFGEGSRLTVL.

Regarding this clonotype: This may come from a read error, since a much larger clone is one base off. The chain employs TRBV6-2 or TRBV6-3 and TRBJ2-1; D unclear. Germline V gene data show CDR1 as MNHEY and CDR2 as SVGEGT. The CDR3 is made up of 14 amino acids. In nucleotides, the CDR3 is TGTGTCAGCAGTTACGATCGATCTCGGAATGAGCAGTTCTTC. This gives the protein CVSSYDRSRNEQFF.

This clonotype was picked up a small number of times. The rearrangement joins TRBV30 to TRBJ1-5; D unclear. Between the trimmed V and J ends, which lost 0 bases and 9 bases, there was a span of 15 bases. Germline V lookup: CDR1 GTSNPN, CDR2 SVGIG (reference sequence). The CDR3 consists of 14 residues. CDR3: CAWSVGLSGGPQHF. Written as DNA, the CDR3 is TGTGCCTGGAGTGTAGGTCTCTCAGGCGGGCCCCAGCATTTT.

There are many counts of this clonotype. The genes are TRBV27 and TRBJ2-1; TRBD1 is a possible D gene (6 bases). V gave up 6 bases and J gave up 1 base, with 13 bases separating them. This CDR3 region has 15 residues. Germline V gives CDR1 MNHEY, CDR2 SMNVEV (reference sequence). The CDR3 sequence: CASRGVGGSYNEQFF. The DNA of the CDR3 is TGTGCCAGCAGGGGGGTAGGGGGATCCTACAATGAGCAGTTCTTC.

This clonotype appeared a few times. The CDR3 protein is CASSVGLNNEQFF. Here the CDR3 DNA reads TGTGCCAGCAGCGTTGGACTAAACAATGAGCAGTTCTTC. The chain joins TRBV9 to TRBJ2-1; possible D gene TRBD2, 6 bases. CDR1 is SGDLS, CDR2 YYNGEE, per germline. The CDR3 sequence is 13 residues long. Trimming pared 2 bases from V and 5 bases from J, leaving 8 bases between.

This clonotype was counted a few times. The rearrangement links TRBV20-1 to TRBJ2-1; 8 bases align to TRBD2. V lost 5 bases to trimming and J lost 5 bases; unmatched junction nucleotides: 17. Germline CDR1 reads DFQATT; CDR2 reads SNEGSKA (reference sequence). The CDR3 spans 17 residues. CDR3 amino acids: CSAPGSGGGRQHNEQFF. DNA of the CDR3: TGCAGTGCTCCCGGGTCGGGCGGGGGGCGCCAACACAATGAGCAGTTCTTC.

This chain links TRBV6-2 or TRBV6-3 with TRBJ1-3; no reliable D call. The CDR3 runs to 15 residues. Per germline, CDR1 MNHEY and CDR2 SVGEGT. V was clipped by 6 bases and J by 0 bases, with 12 bases between them. CDR3 in amino acids: CASRAWTNSGNTIYF. The CDR3 region has the DNA TGTGCCAGCAGAGCTTGGACCAACTCTGGAAACACCATATATTTT.

This chain uses TRBV6-2 or TRBV6-3 with TRBJ2-5; D ambiguous. The germline V gene has CDR1 MNHEY and CDR2 SVGEGT. Trimming removed 0 bases from V and 5 bases from J, with 16 bases in between. This CDR3 has 16 residues. For the CDR3, the DNA is TGTGCCAGCAGTTACTCGGTAGCAAGGGTCGAGGAGACCCAGTACTTC. Its protein is CASSYSVARVEETQYF.

This clonotype was found many times. The chain is built from TRBV7-8 and TRBJ2-3; TRBD2 matches at 8 bases. The V segment lost 5 bases and the J segment 5 bases; nucleotides outside the gene matches: 9. The CDR3 contains 15 residues. CDR1 and CDR2 from the germline V gene are SGHVS and FQNEAQ. The CDR3 here is CASSLTAGVGDTQYF. CDR3 bases: TGTGCCAGCAGCCTAACAGCGGGAGTGGGAGATACGCAGTATTTT.

The sample holds many counts of this clonotype. The chain uses TRBV20-1 and TRBJ2-7; 7 bases align to TRBD1. The junction had 5 bases not matched to a gene; V was cut back by 0 bases and J by 3 bases. CDR1 and CDR2 (germline): DFQATT, SNEGSKA (reference sequence). The CDR3 sequence is 14 residues long. The CDR3 spells CSARDRTGNYEQYF. The CDR3 nucleotides read TGCAGTGCTAGAGATCGGACAGGAAACTACGAGCAGTACTTC.

The chain is built from TRBV7-8 and TRBJ2-5; 16 nucleotides align to TRBD2. V gave up 5 bases and J gave up 4 bases; unmatched junction bases: 4. The CDR3 sequence is 16 residues long. CDR1 is SGHVS, CDR2 FQNEAQ, per germline. The CDR3 loop reads CASSLGLAGGSETQYF. DNA of the CDR3: TGTGCCAGCAGCCTGGGACTAGCGGGGGGGTCAGAGACCCAGTACTTC.

The chain links TRBV12-3 or TRBV12-4 to TRBJ2-5, with TRBD2 matching over 9 bases. This CDR3 has 15 amino acids. V gave up 6 bases and J gave up 3 bases; unmatched junction bases: 8. In DNA, the CDR3 is TGTGCCAGCAGCTTCGGTAGCGGGAGAAAAGAGACCCAGTACTTC. Translation gives CASSFGSGRKETQYF.

The genes are TRBV11-2 and TRBJ1-3; D uncertain. The CDR3 loop spans 15 amino acids. Germline lookup yields CDR1 SGHAT and CDR2 FQNNGV. Trimming removed 0 bases from V and 0 bases from J, with 6 bases in between. The CDR3 here is CASSLDPYSGNTIYF. The CDR3 nucleotides are TGTGCCAGCAGCTTAGATCCGTACTCTGGAAACACCATATATTTT.

This clonotype was observed a few times. The chain links TRBV4-1 to TRBJ1-5; D is ambiguous. Trimming pared 0 bases from V and 2 bases from J, leaving 17 bases between. This CDR3 comprises 18 residues. Germline V gene sequence: CDR1 MGHRA, CDR2 YSYEKL. In DNA, the CDR3 is TGCGCCAGCAGCCAAGATGAGTTCCGGGGTTTGGGCAATCAGCCCCAGCATTTT. It translates to CASSQDEFRGLGNQPQHF.

The rearrangement uses TRBV25-1 and TRBJ2-7, with TRBD2 matching over 7 bases. J gave up 5 bases and V 8 bases, and 12 bases lay outside the gene matches. Germline CDR1 and CDR2: MGHDK and SYGVNS. The CDR3 runs to 14 residues. The CDR3: CASSPLAVVHEQYF. The DNA of the CDR3 is TGTGCCAGCTCCCCTCTAGCGGTGGTCCACGAGCAGTACTTC.

At least ten counts were recorded for this clonotype. This chain connects TRBV5-8 to TRBJ2-2, with 9 bases that match TRBD1. The CDR3 runs to 17 residues. V gave up 4 bases and J gave up 5 bases; unmatched junction bases: 12. In germline, CDR1 is SGHTS, CDR2 YDEGEE. The CDR3 DNA is TGTGCCAGCAGCCTCGCGAGTGGGACAGGGTGGACCGGGGAGCTGTTTTTT. This gives the protein CASSLASGTGWTGELFF.

This clonotype was recorded a few times. The chain employs TRBV29-1 and TRBJ1-4; a weak D match, TRBD1 (5 bases). Trimming removed 4 bases at V and 0 bases at J, with 9 bases between. Germline CDR1 SQVTM, CDR2 ANQGSEA. The CDR3 has 14 amino acids. In nucleotides, the CDR3 is TGCAGCGTTGGGCAGGGTGCAACTAATGAAAAACTGTTTTTT. Amino acids: CSVGQGATNEKLFF.

The gene calls are TRBV6-2 or TRBV6-3 and TRBJ2-7, with a possible D match to TRBD2 (5 bases). The V gene's germline CDR1 is MNHEY and CDR2 SVGEGT. Trimming took off 7 bases at V and 5 bases at J, with 18 bases between the two ends. The CDR3 is 14 amino acids. The CDR3: CASKTELGSHEQYF. Written as DNA, the CDR3 is TGTGCCAGCAAGACCGAACTGGGGAGCCACGAGCAGTACTTC.

This clonotype was picked up many times. The genes are TRBV6-5 and TRBJ2-3, with 8 bases fitting TRBD1. The germline V gene has CDR1 MNHEY and CDR2 SVGAGI. Trimming cost V 2 bases and J 5 bases; bases outside gene matches: 6. This CDR3 contains 15 residues. For the CDR3, the DNA is TGTGCCAGCAGTTACCAGGGGGCGCGGAGAGATACGCAGTATTTT. Translating it yields CASSYQGARRDTQYF.

This clonotype was detected ten times or more. The chain links TRBV11-2 to TRBJ2-1; 7 bases align to TRBD2. The CDR3 is 15 amino acids. Germline loops: CDR1 SGHAT, CDR2 FQNNGV. J lost 5 bases, V lost 6 bases, and 10 bases had no gene match. CDR3 nucleotide sequence: TGTGCCAGCAGGAAGTGGGGGGGACCTGACAATGAGCAGTTCTTC. As protein: CASRKWGGPDNEQFF.